One sample yielded the 9 T cell receptor beta chains listed below, sequenced in a study of blood T cell repertoires in COVID-19. Repertoires were generated with immunoSEQ multiplex PCR, while TCRdb's copy carries only in-frame clones and drops some. The sample has 300,000 to 400,000 clones; about 89% are singletons. Sequencing used PBMCs or T cells enriched from blood (not recorded which). The receptors stem from a man aged 55-75 years who had recovered from COVID-19.

The CDR3 bases are TGTGCCAGCAGCTTCGGGACAGGGGGGTGGACTGAAGCTTTCTTT. Its translation is CASSFGTGGWTEAFF. The chain uses TRBV5-8 and TRBJ1-1, with 11 bases aligning to TRBD1. Germline V gene sequence: CDR1 SGHTS, CDR2 YDEGEE. J was trimmed by 5 bases and V by 2 bases; bases with no gene match: 5. The length of the CDR3 is 15 residues.

V is TRBV28 and J is TRBJ1-1, with D possibly matching TRBD1 (6 bases). The CDR3 length is 13 residues. The V gene's germline CDR1 is MDHEN and CDR2 SYDVKM. The V and J ends lost 6 bases and 5 bases respectively, with 13 bases between them. The CDR3, as DNA: TGTGCCAGCAGCGGAACAGGGAAAACTGAAGCTTTCTTT. The encoded protein is CASSGTGKTEAFF.

The chain uses TRBV6-1 and TRBJ1-4; 9 bases align to TRBD1. The V gene's germline CDR1 is MNHNS and CDR2 SASEGT. V was pared by 3 bases and J by 6 bases, with 5 bases of the junction left unmatched. The CDR3 loop spans 15 amino acids. Here the CDR3 reads CASSDPGTGHEKLFF. The CDR3 DNA reads as TGTGCCAGCAGTGACCCCGGGACAGGGCATGAAAAACTGTTTTTT.

The chain uses TRBV11-2 and TRBJ1-1, with 8 bases aligning to TRBD1. The CDR3 is 14 residues long. V trimming: 4 bases; J trimming: 4 bases; junction bases outside the gene matches: 5. CDR1 and CDR2 (germline): SGHAT, FQNNGV. The CDR3 bases are TGTGCCAGCAGCTCGGACAGGGCATCCACTGAAGCTTTCTTT. This codes for CASSSDRASTEAFF. The full variable domain, its missing parts supplied by reference TRBV11-2 and TRBJ1-1, is EAGVAQSPRYKIIEKRQSVAFWCNPISGHATLYWYQQILGQGPKLLIQFQNNGVVDDSQLPKDRFSAERLKGVDSTLKIQPAKLEDSAVYLCASSSDRASTEAFFGQGTRLTVV.

This chain links TRBV5-1 with TRBJ2-5, with 9 bases identical to TRBD1. Germline loops: CDR1 SGHRS, CDR2 YFSETQ. V was clipped by 2 bases and J by 5 bases; unmatched bases: 1. The CDR3 is made up of 13 amino acids. DNA of the CDR3: TGCGCCAGCAGCTTTGACAGGGGGGAGACCCAGTACTTC. Protein sequence: CASSFDRGETQYF.

J is TRBJ2-1 and V is TRBV19, with D possibly matching TRBD2 (6 bases). Trimming left V 7 bases short and J 8 bases short, with 18 bases between. The CDR3 has 14 residues. Germline assignment: CDR1 LNHDA and CDR2 SQIVND (reference sequence). CDR3 coding DNA: TGTGCCAGTAACGTGGGGGTGCGGGATTATGAGCAGTTCTTC. It translates to CASNVGVRDYEQFF.

The chain employs TRBV24-1 and TRBJ2-1; D is possibly TRBD1 (6 bases). Trimming shortened V by 6 bases and J by 5 bases, and 16 bases separated the two germline ends. This CDR3 contains 15 residues. Germline lookup yields CDR1 KGHDR and CDR2 SFDVKD. The CDR3 DNA reads as TGTGCCACCAGTAGCACAGGGCCGGCAAACAATGAGCAGTTCTTC. Its protein is CATSSTGPANNEQFF.

This chain uses TRBV5-4 with TRBJ2-7; 11 nucleotides agree with TRBD2. This CDR3 is 15 amino acids long. Germline-derived CDR1 and CDR2 are SGHNT and YYREEE (reference sequence). With 4 bases clipped from V and 3 bases from J, the junction kept 6 bases outside the gene matches. For the CDR3, the DNA is TGTGCCAGCAGCCGGGGACTAGCGGAAATCTACGAGCAGTACTTC. Its translation is CASSRGLAEIYEQYF. Full variable domain (remainder filled in from reference TRBV5-4 and TRBJ2-7): ETGVTQSPTHLIKTRGQQVTLRCSSQSGHNTVSWYQQALGQGPQFIFQYYREEENGRGNFPPRFSGLQFPNYSSELNVNALELDDSALYLCASSRGLAEIYEQYFGPGTRLTVT.

This clone was recorded only once. This chain uses TRBV5-1 with TRBJ2-5, with TRBD2 as a possible D gene (5 bases). The germline gives CDR1 SGHRS, CDR2 YFSETQ. There are 14 residues in the CDR3. Trimming took 6 bases from V and 5 from J, leaving 17 bases between them. In DNA form, the CDR3 reads TGCGCCAGCAAGGTTCCGGGAATGGGCGAGACCCAGTACTTC. This gives the protein CASKVPGMGETQYF.